This T cell receptor (beta chain) was documented in a study of blood T cell repertoires in COVID-19. For the study at large: Some COVID-19 samples were acute and others convalescent; all came from the United States, Italy and Spain.

This CDR3 is built from 12 residues. The V and J ends lost 3 bases and 12 bases respectively, with 14 bases between them. Germline lookup yields CDR1 DFQATT and CDR2 SNEGSKA (reference sequence). Method: immunoSEQ multiplex PCR; TCRdb's copy keeps in-frame clones and lacks some. The table lists some 76,000 clones, approximately 80% of them singletons. Sequencing was carried out using peripheral blood. The clonotype was recovered from a man aged 50 or older with acute or convalescent COVID-19. This chain links TRBV20-1 with TRBJ1-4, with D possibly TRBD1 on 5 matching bases. CDR3 sequence (DNA): TGCAGTGCTAGTGTACAGGCCCAGGAACTGTTTTTT. Translating gives CSASVQAQELFF.